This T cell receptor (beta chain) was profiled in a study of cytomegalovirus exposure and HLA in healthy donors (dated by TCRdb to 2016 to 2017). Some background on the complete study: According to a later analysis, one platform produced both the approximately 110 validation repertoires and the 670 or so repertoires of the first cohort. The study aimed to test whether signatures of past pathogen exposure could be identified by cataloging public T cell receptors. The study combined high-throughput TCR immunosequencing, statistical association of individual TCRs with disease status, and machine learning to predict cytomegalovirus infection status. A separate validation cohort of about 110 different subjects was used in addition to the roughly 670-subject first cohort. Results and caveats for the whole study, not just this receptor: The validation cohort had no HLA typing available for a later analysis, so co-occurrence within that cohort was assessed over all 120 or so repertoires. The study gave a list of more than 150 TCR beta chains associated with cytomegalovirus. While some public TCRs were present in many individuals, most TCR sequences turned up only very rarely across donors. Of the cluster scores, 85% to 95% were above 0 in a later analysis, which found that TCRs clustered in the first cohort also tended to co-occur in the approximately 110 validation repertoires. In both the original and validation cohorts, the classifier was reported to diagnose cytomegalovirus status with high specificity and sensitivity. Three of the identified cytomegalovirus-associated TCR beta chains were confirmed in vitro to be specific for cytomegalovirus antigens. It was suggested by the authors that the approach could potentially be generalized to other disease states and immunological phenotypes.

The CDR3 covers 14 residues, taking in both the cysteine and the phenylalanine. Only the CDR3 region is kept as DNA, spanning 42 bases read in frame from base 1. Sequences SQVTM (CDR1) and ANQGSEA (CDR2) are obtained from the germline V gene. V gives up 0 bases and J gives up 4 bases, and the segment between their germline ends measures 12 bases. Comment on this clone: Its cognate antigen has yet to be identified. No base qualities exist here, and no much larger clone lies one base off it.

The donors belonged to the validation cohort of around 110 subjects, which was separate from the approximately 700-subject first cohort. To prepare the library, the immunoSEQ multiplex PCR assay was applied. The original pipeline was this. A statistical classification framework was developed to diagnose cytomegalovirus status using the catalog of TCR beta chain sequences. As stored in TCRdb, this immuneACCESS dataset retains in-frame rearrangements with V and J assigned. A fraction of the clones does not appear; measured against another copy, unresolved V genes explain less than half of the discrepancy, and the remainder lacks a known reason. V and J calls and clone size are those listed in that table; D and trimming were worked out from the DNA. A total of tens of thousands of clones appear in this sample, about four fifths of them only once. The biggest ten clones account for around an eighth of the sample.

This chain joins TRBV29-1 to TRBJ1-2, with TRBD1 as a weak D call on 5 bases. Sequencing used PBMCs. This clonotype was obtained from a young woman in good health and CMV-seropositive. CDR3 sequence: CSVEDVQGFYGYTF. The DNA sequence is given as TGCAGCGTTGAAGACGTGCAGGGTTTCTATGGCTACACCTTC.